The clone carrying this T cell receptor (beta chain) occurred a few times. Antigen: not known. Every single donor gave one heparinised blood draw, and these averaged roughly 120 mL. The authors reverse transcribed all of the isolated RNA, so sequencing captured expressed TCRB transcripts. Using immunoSEQ multiplex PCR, the repertoire was profiled, and TCRdb retains in-frame clones only, with some absent. This table holds about 250,000 clones, 13% to 15% found once. This sample was included in a study of beta chain features in type 1 diabetes. General study points: PCR, the amplification step, might favor shorter templates, equally in patients and controls.

This TCR was sampled from a woman aged 40 to 50 in good health. Sequenced sample: naive CD4+ T cells from blood.

The CDR3 DNA is TGTGCCAGCAGCTCACAGCGGGTGAAGGACGGGGAGCTGTTTTTT. It encodes CASSSQRVKDGELFF. The rearrangement uses TRBV11-2 and TRBJ2-2, with a possible D match to TRBD2 (6 bases). Germline CDR1 and CDR2: SGHAT and FQNNGV. Trimming cost V 4 bases and J 7 bases, with 16 bases left between them. This CDR3 has 15 residues.